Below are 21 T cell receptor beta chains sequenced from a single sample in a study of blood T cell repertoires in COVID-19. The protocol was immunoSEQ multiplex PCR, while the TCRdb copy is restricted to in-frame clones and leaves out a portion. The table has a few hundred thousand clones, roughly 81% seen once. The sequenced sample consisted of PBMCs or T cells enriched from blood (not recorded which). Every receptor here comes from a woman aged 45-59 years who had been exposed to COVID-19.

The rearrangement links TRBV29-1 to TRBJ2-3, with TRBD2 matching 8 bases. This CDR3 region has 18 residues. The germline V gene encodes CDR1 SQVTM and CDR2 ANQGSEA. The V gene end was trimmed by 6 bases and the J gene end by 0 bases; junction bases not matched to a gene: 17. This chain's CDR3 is CSVTRSGGRTGSTDTQYF. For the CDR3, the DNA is TGCAGCGTGACTCGCAGCGGGGGAAGAACAGGGAGCACAGATACGCAGTATTTT.

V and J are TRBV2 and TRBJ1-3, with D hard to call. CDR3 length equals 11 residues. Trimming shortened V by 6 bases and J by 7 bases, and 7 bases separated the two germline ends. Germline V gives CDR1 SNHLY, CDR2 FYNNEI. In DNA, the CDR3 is TGTGCCAGCAGCGCTCGGAACACCATATATTTT. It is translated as CASSARNTIYF.

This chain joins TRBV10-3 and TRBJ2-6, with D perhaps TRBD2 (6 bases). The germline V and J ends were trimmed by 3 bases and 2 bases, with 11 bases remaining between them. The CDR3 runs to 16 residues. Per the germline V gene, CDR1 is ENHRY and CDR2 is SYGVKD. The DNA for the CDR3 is TGTGCCATCAGTGACGGGAGTGGGGCTGGGGCCAACGTCCTGACTTTC. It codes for CAISDGSGAGANVLTF.

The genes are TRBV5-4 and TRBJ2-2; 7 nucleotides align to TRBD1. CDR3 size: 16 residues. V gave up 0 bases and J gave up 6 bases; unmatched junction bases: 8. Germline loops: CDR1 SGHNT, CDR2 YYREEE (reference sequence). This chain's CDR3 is CASSLGVRGIAGELFF. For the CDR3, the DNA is TGTGCCAGCAGCTTGGGGGTCAGGGGGATCGCCGGGGAGCTGTTTTTT.

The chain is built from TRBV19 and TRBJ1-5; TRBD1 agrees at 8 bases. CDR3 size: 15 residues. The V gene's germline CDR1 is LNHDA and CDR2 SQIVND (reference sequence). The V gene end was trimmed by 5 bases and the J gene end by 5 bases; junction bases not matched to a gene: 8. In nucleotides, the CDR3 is TGTGCCAGTAGTGCGGGGACAGGTGCTCATCAGCCCCAGCATTTT. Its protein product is CASSAGTGAHQPQHF.

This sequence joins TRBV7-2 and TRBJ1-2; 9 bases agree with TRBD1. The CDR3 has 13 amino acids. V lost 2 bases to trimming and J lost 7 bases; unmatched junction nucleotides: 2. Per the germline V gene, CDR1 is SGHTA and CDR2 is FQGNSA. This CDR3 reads CASSLSTGGGYTF. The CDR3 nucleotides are TGTGCCAGCAGCTTATCGACAGGGGGTGGCTACACCTTC.

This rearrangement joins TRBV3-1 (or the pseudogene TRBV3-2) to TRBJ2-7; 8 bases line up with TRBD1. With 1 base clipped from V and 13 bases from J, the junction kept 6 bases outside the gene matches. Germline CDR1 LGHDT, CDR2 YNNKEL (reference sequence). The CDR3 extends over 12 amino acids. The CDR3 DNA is TGTGCCAGCAGCCAAGCCGGACAGGGTAGATACTTC. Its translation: CASSQAGQGRYF.

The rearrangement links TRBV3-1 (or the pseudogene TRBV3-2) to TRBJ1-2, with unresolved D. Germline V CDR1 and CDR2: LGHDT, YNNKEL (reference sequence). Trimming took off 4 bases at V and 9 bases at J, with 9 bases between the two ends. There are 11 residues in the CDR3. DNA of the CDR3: TGTGCCAGCAGCCTTCCGTATCGCTACACCTTC. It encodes CASSLPYRYTF.

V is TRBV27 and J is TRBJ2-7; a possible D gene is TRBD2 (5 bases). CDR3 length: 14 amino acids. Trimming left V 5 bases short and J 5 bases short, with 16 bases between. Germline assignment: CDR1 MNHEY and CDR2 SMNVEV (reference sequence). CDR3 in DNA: TGTGCCAGCAGTCCTTGGGCCGCCGGGAACGAGCAGTACTTC. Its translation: CASSPWAAGNEQYF.

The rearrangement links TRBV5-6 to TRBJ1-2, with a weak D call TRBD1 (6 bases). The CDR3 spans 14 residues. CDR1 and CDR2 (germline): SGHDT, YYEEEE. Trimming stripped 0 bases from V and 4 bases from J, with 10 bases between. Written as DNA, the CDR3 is TGTGCCAGCAGCTTGGATACAGGGACCTATGGCTACACCTTC. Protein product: CASSLDTGTYGYTF.

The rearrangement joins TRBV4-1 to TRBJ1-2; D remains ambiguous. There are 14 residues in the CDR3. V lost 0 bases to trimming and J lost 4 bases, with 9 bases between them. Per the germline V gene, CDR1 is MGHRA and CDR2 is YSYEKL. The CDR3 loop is CASSQDLGSYGYTF. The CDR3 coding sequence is TGCGCCAGCAGCCAAGATCTCGGGAGCTATGGCTACACCTTC.

The CDR3 DNA sequence: TGTGCCAGCAGCCCACAGGGAAATCAGCCCCAGCATTTT. Protein: CASSPQGNQPQHF. The chain is built from TRBV3-1 (or the pseudogene TRBV3-2) and TRBJ1-5; possibly TRBD1 for D (6 bases). The V end lost 4 bases, the J end lost 4 bases, and 8 bases lay between the germline ends. Germline CDR1 is LGHDT and CDR2 is YNNKEL (reference sequence). The CDR3 consists of 13 residues.

The CDR3 loop is CASSLIRAYEQYF. As DNA, the CDR3 is TGTGCCAGCAGTTTGATCCGCGCCTACGAGCAGTACTTC. The rearrangement links TRBV27 to TRBJ2-7, with unresolved D. Germline CDR1 is MNHEY and CDR2 is SMNVEV (reference sequence). The V end was cut by 3 bases, the J end by 2 bases, with 8 bases between. There are 13 residues in the CDR3.

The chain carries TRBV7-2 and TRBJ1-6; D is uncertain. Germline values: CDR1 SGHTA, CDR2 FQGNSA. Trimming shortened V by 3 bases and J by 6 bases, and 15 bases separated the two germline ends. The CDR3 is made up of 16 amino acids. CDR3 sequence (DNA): TGTGCCAGCAGCTTCTCGACGGGGAGAGGTAATTCACCCCTCCACTTT. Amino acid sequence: CASSFSTGRGNSPLHF.

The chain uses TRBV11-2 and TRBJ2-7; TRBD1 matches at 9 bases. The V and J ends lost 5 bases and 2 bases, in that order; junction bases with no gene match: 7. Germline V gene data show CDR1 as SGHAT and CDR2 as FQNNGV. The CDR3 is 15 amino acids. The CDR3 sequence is CASSEGGQGPYEQYF. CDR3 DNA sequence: TGTGCCAGCAGCGAGGGGGGACAGGGACCCTACGAGCAGTACTTC.

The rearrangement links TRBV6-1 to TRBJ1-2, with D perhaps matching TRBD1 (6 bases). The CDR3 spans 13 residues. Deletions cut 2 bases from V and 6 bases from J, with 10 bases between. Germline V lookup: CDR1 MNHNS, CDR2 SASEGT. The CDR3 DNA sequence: TGTGCCAGCAGTGAAACCGGGACACATGGCTACACCTTC. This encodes CASSETGTHGYTF.

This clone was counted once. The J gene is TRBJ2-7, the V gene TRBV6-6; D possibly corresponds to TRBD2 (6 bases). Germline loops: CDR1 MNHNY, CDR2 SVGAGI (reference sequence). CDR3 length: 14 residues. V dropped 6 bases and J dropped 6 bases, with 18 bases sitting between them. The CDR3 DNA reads TGTGCCAGCAGACGCCCAGCGGGTGAGGGCGAGCAGTACTTC. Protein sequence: CASRRPAGEGEQYF.

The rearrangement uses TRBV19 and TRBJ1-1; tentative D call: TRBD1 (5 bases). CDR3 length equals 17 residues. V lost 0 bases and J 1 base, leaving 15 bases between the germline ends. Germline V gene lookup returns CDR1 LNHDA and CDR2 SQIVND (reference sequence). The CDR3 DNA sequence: TGTGCCAGTAGTATAGATCCCAGGGTAAACTGGAACACTGAAGCTTTCTTT. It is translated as CASSIDPRVNWNTEAFF.

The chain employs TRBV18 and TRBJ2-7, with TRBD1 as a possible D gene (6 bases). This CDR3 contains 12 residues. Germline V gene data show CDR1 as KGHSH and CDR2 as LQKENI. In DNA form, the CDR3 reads TGTGCGACAGGTCCCTCCTCCTACGAGCAGTACTTC. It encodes CATGPSSYEQYF.

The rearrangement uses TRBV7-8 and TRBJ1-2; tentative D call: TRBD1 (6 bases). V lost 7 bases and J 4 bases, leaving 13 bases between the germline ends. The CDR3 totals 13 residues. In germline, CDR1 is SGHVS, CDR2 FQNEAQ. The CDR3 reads CASKPRTAYGYTF. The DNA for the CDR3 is TGTGCCAGCAAACCGAGGACAGCCTATGGCTACACCTTC.

The CDR3 is CASSALAGGTDTQYF. The CDR3 DNA reads TGTGCCAGCAGTGCTTTAGCGGGGGGGACAGATACGCAGTATTTT. The genes are TRBV28 and TRBJ2-3; 11 bases line up with TRBD2. The V gene end was trimmed by 5 bases and the J gene end by 3 bases; junction bases not matched to a gene: 4. Per germline, CDR1 MDHEN and CDR2 SYDVKM. The CDR3 sequence is 15 residues long.